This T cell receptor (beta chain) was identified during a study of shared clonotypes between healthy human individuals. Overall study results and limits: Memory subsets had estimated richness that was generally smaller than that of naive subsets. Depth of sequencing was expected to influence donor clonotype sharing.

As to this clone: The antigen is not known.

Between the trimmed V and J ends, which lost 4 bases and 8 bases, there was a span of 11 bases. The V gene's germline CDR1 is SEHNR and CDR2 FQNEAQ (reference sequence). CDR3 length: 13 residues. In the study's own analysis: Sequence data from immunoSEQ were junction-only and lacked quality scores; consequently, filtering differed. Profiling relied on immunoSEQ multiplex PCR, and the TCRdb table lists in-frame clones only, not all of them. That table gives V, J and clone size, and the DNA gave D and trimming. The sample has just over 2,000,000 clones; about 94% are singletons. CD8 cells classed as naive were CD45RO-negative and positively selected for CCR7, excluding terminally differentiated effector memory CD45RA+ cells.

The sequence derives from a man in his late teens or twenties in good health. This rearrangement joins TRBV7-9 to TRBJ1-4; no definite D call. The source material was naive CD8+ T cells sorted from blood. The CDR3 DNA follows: TGTGCCAGCAGCTCAGACCTAGACGAAAAACTGTTTTTT. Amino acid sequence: CASSSDLDEKLFF.